Listed below are T cell receptor beta chains from one sample, sequenced in a study of blood T cell repertoires in COVID-19. Clones were read by immunoSEQ multiplex PCR, and TCRdb kept only the in-frame ones, dropping some. The table shows fewer than 70,000 clones, with roughly nine tenths occurring only once. The sample consisted of peripheral blood. The receptors derive from a woman in her 70s with active COVID-19. CDR3s leave out the opening cysteine and the closing phenylalanine or tryptophan.

v_call,cdr3_aa
TRBV5-1,ASSLDPGDYGYT
TRBV10-3,AISEGAPIYEQY
TRBV27,ASSLYTATEAF
TRBV3-1/TRBV3-2,ASSQVPWRGTDTQY
TRBV7-9,ASSTDDLGRAF
TRBV6-1,ASSELGGGTPLH
TRBV3-1/TRBV3-2,ASSRAGGPNTGELF
TRBV5-4,ASSLESLATHEQY
TRBV18,ASSPQRAGGYEQY
TRBV3-1/TRBV3-2,ASSPRRDFREGYNEQF
TRBV28,ASSPATDYEQY
TRBV18,ASSPADRKETQY
TRBV5-1,ASSNGGEGGYGYT
TRBV5-5,ASSLAGSGTGMYEQF
TRBV5-1,ASSLAEWPPYEQY
TRBV5-4,ASSSYGFNQPQH
TRBV5-1,ASSLDGQKNIQY
TRBV27,ASSHENSDTQY
TRBV5-6,ASSSLGGRADTQY
TRBV6-6,ASSHRGSGDEQF
TRBV4-1,ASSQGSSARTQY
TRBV28,ASSSLGEHTEAF
TRBV28,ASSSYRDYYNSPLH
TRBV7-2,ASSLALSSYNEQF
TRBV5-1,ASSLQAGSTEAF
TRBV9,ASSAGQGLYGYT
TRBV4-1,ASSLRLAGAETQY
TRBV4-2,ASSQSQNTEAF
TRBV29-1,SVPTGTYGYT
TRBV28,ASSSGVRNQPQH
TRBV2,ASSGDSQETQY
TRBV4-1,ASSRSPLAGDIIQY
TRBV28,ASSPWDTSATDTQY
TRBV5-4,ASSRASGSPHEQY
TRBV5-6,ASSLPGTGGAYGYT
TRBV7-9,ASSPADSVRGYT
TRBV27,ASSQVSEEKLF
TRBV29-1,SVDLISRDRAGNTIY
TRBV5-1,ASSFGLAGGGTGELF
TRBV2,ASSEDRGVNEKLF
TRBV2,ASRSGRATETQY
TRBV6-4,ASSPNPGLALF